The table lists the clone carrying this T cell receptor beta chain with a few counts. This record comes from a study of shared clonotypes between healthy human individuals. Across the whole study: The study drew on a couple of women and three men aged 18 to 49 as donors.

Each of the donors was a healthy adult who was HIV-negative and had not had a recent acute infection or vaccination. Every donor was a Caucasian adult from Nashville, Tennessee. This CDR3 comprises 12 residues. Trimming stripped 4 bases from V and 4 bases from J, with 5 bases between. The V gene's germline CDR1 is SGHDN and CDR2 FVKESK. Ten immunoSEQ deep assay plates were used by the authors to sequence unsorted PBMC DNA. Assay: immunoSEQ multiplex PCR; the TCRdb copy retains only in-frame clones and omits some. The sample contains roughly 490,000 clones, 76% of which appear only once. This clonotype was sampled from a woman in her forties in good health. Some clones in this sample may be carry-over from other donors' samples. The chain is built from TRBV14 and TRBJ1-5; D ambiguous. Sequencing was done on a sample of PBMCs. This CDR3 is CASSLGNQPQHF. The DNA of the CDR3 is TGTGCCAGCAGCCTGGGTAATCAGCCCCAGCATTTT.